The T cell receptor beta chain described here comes from a study of shared clonotypes between healthy human individuals. Whole-study results and caveats: Naive subsets generally exceeded memory subsets in estimated richness. Only blood underwent sampling, and tissue repertoires likely differ. Generation probabilities of non-shared clonotypes were lower (relative to those shared by all four donors).

Deletions cut 5 bases from V and 11 bases from J, with 21 bases between. Germline assignment: CDR1 SEHNR and CDR2 FQNEAQ (reference sequence). This CDR3 comprises 15 residues. The authors split each subset's genomic DNA evenly across several immunoSEQ plates. The data were produced by immunoSEQ multiplex PCR, yet TCRdb's version contains in-frame clones alone and is incomplete. The sample contains around 2.5 million clones, over 85% of which appear only once. Worth noting for this clone: The antigen is not known.

Sequencing was performed on naive CD4+ T cells from PBMCs. Subset meaning: CD45RA+ positively selected. The clonotype comes from a man aged 18-30 years in good health. Some clones in this sample may be carry-over from other donors' samples. The J gene is TRBJ1-4, the V gene TRBV7-9, with a possible D match to TRBD1 (6 bases). CDR3 bases: TGTGCCAGCAGCGTGTCGGGGGCAGGGACGGTCAAACTGTTTTTT. This sequence encodes CASSVSGAGTVKLFF.